This is a list of T cell receptor beta chains from one sample in a study of blood T cell repertoires in COVID-19. Data came from immunoSEQ multiplex PCR; TCRdb stores just in-frame clones and leaves some out. The table shows fewer than 200,000 clones, with 80% to 85% occurring only once. Sequenced material: peripheral blood. The receptors come from a man between 70 and 80 years old with active or convalescent COVID-19. Each CDR3 is given with its conserved first and last residue.

j_call	v_call	cdr3_aa
TRBJ2-5	TRBV19	CASRGTGRRETQYF
TRBJ2-2	TRBV5-4	CASSPGGVAKDTGELFF
TRBJ2-2	TRBV7-6	CASSTSGANTGELFF
TRBJ1-1	TRBV5-1	CASSLASGMTEAFF
TRBJ1-1	TRBV6-2/TRBV6-3	CASSYPRTGLDTEAFF
TRBJ1-5	TRBV20-1	CSASFGEISQPQHF
TRBJ2-4	TRBV18	CASSLLTGGMRAKNIQYF
TRBJ2-5	TRBV24-1	CATSRSSGSQETQYF
TRBJ2-3	TRBV7-2	CASSLRQGATDTQYF
TRBJ1-5	TRBV18	CASSPGTGSNQPQHF
TRBJ1-1	TRBV12-3/TRBV12-4	CASSTINSPEAFF
TRBJ2-1	TRBV7-9	CASSLYRSSYNEQFF
TRBJ1-1	TRBV29-1	CSVGHTNTEAFF
TRBJ1-6	TRBV5-1	CASSWNGENSPLHF
TRBJ1-4	TRBV29-1	CSVRVVRGEKLFF
TRBJ2-4	TRBV7-8	CASSHRAGLAKNIQYF
TRBJ2-5	TRBV25-1	CASSELDRGIQYF
TRBJ1-2	TRBV3-1/TRBV3-2	CASSARGPLNYGYTF
TRBJ2-7	TRBV18	CASSLGQGPSMEQYF
TRBJ1-6	TRBV7-8	CASSSLGGGDRGYSTLHF
TRBJ2-1	TRBV24-1	CATSDANSGYNEQFF
TRBJ2-7	TRBV13	CASSPGGDRGTYEQYF
TRBJ2-3	TRBV7-9	CASSFEDTDTQYF
TRBJ1-5	TRBV30	CAWSTPAARRNQPQHF
TRBJ1-1	TRBV7-9	CASSPRTGPEAFF
TRBJ2-5	TRBV13	CASRRAGGYQETQYF
TRBJ2-2	TRBV6-6	CASSRGLAGEAAGELFF
TRBJ2-7	TRBV15	CATSTTRSGPFSYEQYF
TRBJ1-5	TRBV19	CASSIENRGSNQPQHF
TRBJ2-3	TRBV29-1	CSVAVGGRGDTQYF
TRBJ1-2	TRBV13	CASSFGQFYGYTF
TRBJ2-2	TRBV12-2	CASRWTGTGELFF
TRBJ2-1	TRBV27	CASSFFSGLSYNEQFF
TRBJ2-1	TRBV9	CASSTGQVGYNEQFF
TRBJ1-1	TRBV5-4	CASSLQSKDTEAFF
TRBJ2-2	TRBV6-5	CASSYQENTGELFF
TRBJ2-5	TRBV11-2	CASSRTGFEQETQYF
TRBJ1-5	TRBV5-1	CASSLRSGQPQHF
TRBJ2-2	TRBV7-8	CASSLEGGTGELFF
TRBJ1-5	TRBV5-5	CASSLIADSQPQHF
TRBJ1-1	TRBV3-1/TRBV3-2	CASSHPGQGPDTEAFF
TRBJ2-1	TRBV5-1	CASSLLSSYNEQFF
TRBJ2-6	TRBV19	CASSTLTGKSGANVLTF
TRBJ1-4	TRBV10-2	CASSNGATNEKLFF
TRBJ1-2	TRBV9	CASSPSGAHTGGGYTF
TRBJ2-5	TRBV15	CATSRGERETQYF
TRBJ2-1	TRBV28	CASSPLVAGYNEQFF
TRBJ2-5	TRBV9	CASSAGISGVETQYF
TRBJ1-3	TRBV27	CASSSGLGGNTIYF
TRBJ2-2	TRBV28	CASSHSLGGSGELFF
TRBJ2-3	TRBV19	CASSKLAGDPDTQYF
TRBJ2-1	TRBV5-1	CASSIGTDYNEQFF